The next 5 T cell receptor beta chains were all read from a single sample in a study of T cells after yellow fever vaccination. MiXCR, applied by TCRdb to the 5' RACE reads, yields one record per CDR3 protein. This table holds some 110,000 distinct CDR3 sequences, 6.5% to 9% found once. Specimen: CD8+ T cells sorted from PBMCs, collected 45 days after the yellow fever booster vaccination. Receptors were obtained from a young man who received the YFV17D yellow fever vaccine.

This chain links TRBV21-1 with TRBJ2-7; TRBD1 is taken as the D call from the table, unchecked against the DNA. TRBV21-1 is assigned pseudogene status. CDR3 length equals 17 residues. CDR3 in amino acids: CASSTPRGRQERYEQYF. For the CDR3, the DNA is TGTGCCAGCAGCACGCCCCGGGGAAGACAGGAACGATACGAGCAGTACTTC.

Ten or more counts support this clonotype. This chain connects TRBV5-1 to TRBJ2-3; TRBD2 agrees at 9 bases. This CDR3 has 16 amino acids. The junction had 9 bases not matched to a gene; V was cut back by 3 bases and J by 4 bases. The germline CDR1 and CDR2 sequences are SGHRS and YFSETQ. Here the CDR3 reads CASSWLAGGHADTQYF. CDR3 in DNA: TGCGCCAGCAGCTGGTTGGCGGGAGGGCACGCAGATACGCAGTATTTT.

DNA of the CDR3: TGTGCCAGCAGCTTAAGGGCGACTAGCTACGAGCAGTACTTC. Its protein is CASSLRATSYEQYF. The chain has TRBV7-8 and TRBJ2-7; a possible D gene is TRBD2 (6 bases). Germline CDR1 is SGHVS and CDR2 is FQNEAQ. CDR3 length: 14 residues. The V end lost 2 bases, the J end lost 3 bases, and 11 bases lay between the germline ends.

This clonotype was detected many times. The chain uses TRBV11-1 and TRBJ2-3; TRBD2 matches at 9 bases. The CDR3 has 19 amino acids. The V gene's germline CDR1 is SGHAT and CDR2 FQDESV (reference sequence). Trimming at V came to 5 bases and at J to 4 bases, leaving 19 bases not matched to a gene. In DNA, the CDR3 is TGTGCCAGCAGCATTGGCTGGGGCCTCGGGACTAGCACCTCAGATACGCAGTATTTT. This codes for CASSIGWGLGTSTSDTQYF.

This clonotype was recorded many times. V usage is TRBV10-2 and J usage is TRBJ1-2; 8 positions match TRBD1. Germline values: CDR1 WSHSY, CDR2 SAAADI. The CDR3 runs 13 residues. The V and J ends lost 4 bases and 6 bases, in that order; junction bases with no gene match: 4. In DNA, the CDR3 is TGCGCCAGCAGTGTACAGGGGGATGATGGCTACACCTTC. Amino acid sequence: CASSVQGDDGYTF.